The TCR beta chain under discussion was sequenced for a study of Graves' ophthalmopathy and Graves' hyperthyroidism. Study outcomes and limitations: Ophthalmopathy progression was predicted by the model at more than 55% sensitivity and less than 80% specificity. Blood also carried most expanded thyroid clonotypes exceeding 0.001 frequency.

Transcripts of RNA were the source for amplifying TCR beta CDR3 regions. Second-round multiplex PCR came after first-round RT-PCR with HTBI primers. MiXCR was run by TCRdb on the multiplex PCR reads, yielding one entry per CDR3 protein. This sample has 500,000 to 600,000 distinct CDR3 sequences; about 35% occur once, and the top ten carry roughly 4.5%. Per the germline V gene, CDR1 is DFQATT and CDR2 is SNEGSKA (reference sequence). This CDR3 has 13 residues. Note on this clonotype: Its antigen is unidentified. An end of the junction differs from the germline gene, which may be a read error.

Sequencing was carried out using peripheral blood or thyroid tissue (not recorded which). This chain links TRBV20-1 with TRBJ2-2; D assignment may be TRBD1 or TRBD2 (5 bases each). The clonotype originates from an adult man with Graves' hyperthyroidism. The CDR3: CSARRDPGRGAVF. CDR3 nucleotide sequence: TGCAGTGCACGACGGGACCCAGGCCGGGGAGCTGTTTTT.